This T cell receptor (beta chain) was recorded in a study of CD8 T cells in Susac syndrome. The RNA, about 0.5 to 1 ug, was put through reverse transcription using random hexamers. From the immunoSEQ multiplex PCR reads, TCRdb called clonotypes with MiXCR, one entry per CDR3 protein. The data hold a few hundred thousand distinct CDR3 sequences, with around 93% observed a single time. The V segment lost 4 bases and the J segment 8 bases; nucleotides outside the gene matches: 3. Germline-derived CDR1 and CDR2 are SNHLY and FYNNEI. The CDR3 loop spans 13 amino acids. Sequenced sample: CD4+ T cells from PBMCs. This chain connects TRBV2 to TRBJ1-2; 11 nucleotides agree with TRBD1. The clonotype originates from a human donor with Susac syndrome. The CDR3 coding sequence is TGTGCCAGCAGTGGGACAGGGGGCATCGGCTACACCTTC. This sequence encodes CASSGTGGIGYTF.